These 5 T cell receptor beta chains were sequenced from one sample in a study of blood T cells in healthy people across ages. Then a second PCR, running roughly 7 to 11 cycles, was carried out with a sample-barcoded 5' primer and a J-beta primer mix. TCRdb re-called the 5' RACE reads with MiXCR, one entry per CDR3 protein. The table lists 800,000 or so distinct CDR3 sequences, about 25% of them singletons. The same data also went into a second study, on T cells of mothers and their children.

Material: blood. The source of these receptors is a boy younger than 18 in good health.

A few counts support this clonotype. V and J are TRBV27 and TRBJ2-7; 10 positions agree with TRBD1. The V gene end was trimmed by 3 bases and the J gene end by 4 bases; junction bases not matched to a gene: 9. Germline V CDR1 and CDR2: MNHEY, SMNVEV (reference sequence). The CDR3 spans 16 residues. The CDR3 bases are TGTGCCAGCAGTTTGTCCCCCGGGACAGGGGCTTACGAGCAGTACTTC. Protein: CASSLSPGTGAYEQYF.

This clonotype was counted only a few times. The chain has TRBV27 and TRBJ2-7, with unresolved D. The CDR3 has 14 residues. Trimming cost V 6 bases and J 3 bases, with 15 bases left between them. The germline gives CDR1 MNHEY, CDR2 SMNVEV (reference sequence). For the CDR3, the DNA is TGTGCCAGCAGCCCTCTTGCGTTGGGCTACGAGCAGTACTTC. Protein sequence: CASSPLALGYEQYF.

This clonotype has only a few counts. The CDR3 spells CASSATSGRFGNEQFF. CDR3 coding DNA: TGTGCCAGCAGCGCCACTAGCGGGAGGTTTGGCAATGAGCAGTTCTTC. The V gene is TRBV11-1, the J gene TRBJ2-1; 12 bases are a match to TRBD2. The CDR3 has 16 amino acids. V was clipped by 5 bases and J by 6 bases; unmatched bases: 8. In germline, CDR1 is SGHAT, CDR2 FQDESV (reference sequence).

J is TRBJ2-3 and V is TRBV3-1; 9 bases agree with TRBD2. The germline CDR1 and CDR2 sequences are LGHDT and YNNKEL (reference sequence). There are 15 residues in the CDR3. Trimming took 4 bases from V and 2 from J; bases not matched to a gene: 4. CDR3 sequence: CASSLSSGDTDTQYF. As DNA, the CDR3 is TGTGCCAGCAGCCTATCTAGCGGGGACACAGATACGCAGTATTTT.

This clonotype was seen only a few times. The chain is built from TRBV9 and TRBJ2-4; D not certain. V lost 2 bases and J 0 bases, leaving 6 bases between the germline ends. Germline V CDR1 and CDR2: SGDLS, YYNGEE. There are 14 residues in the CDR3. CDR3 in amino acids: CASSVNLAKNIQYF. The CDR3 nucleotides are TGTGCCAGCAGCGTTAATCTAGCCAAAAACATTCAGTACTTC.